This T cell receptor (beta chain) was profiled in a study of cytomegalovirus exposure and HLA in healthy donors. Overall study context: Early on, a data release was issued that held 80 million or so unique TCRs from HLA-typed donors. Points from the study as a whole: An analysis done earlier found most TCR beta V segments productive about 90% or about 30% of the time. A later analysis showed that HLA-associated TCR beta chains had undergone more clonal expansion than equally common others.

13 Jbeta primers and 60 Vbeta primers were used for the PCR. Clones were read by immunoSEQ multiplex PCR, and TCRdb kept only the in-frame ones, dropping some. The sample lists fewer than 200,000 clones, about 81% seen once, with 2.5% to 3.5% in the top ten. As concerns this clone: Its cognate antigen is unknown.

CDR1 and CDR2 (germline): SGHNT, YYREEE (reference sequence). Germline trimming cut 3 bases from V and 8 bases from J; bases unmatched to any gene: 7. The CDR3 loop spans 13 amino acids. The source is a woman aged 45-65 years in good health and CMV-seropositive. This chain joins TRBV5-4 and TRBJ1-2; 7 bases are shared with TRBD1. What was sequenced was PBMCs. The CDR3 loop reads CASSSRDSQGYTF. The CDR3 DNA sequence: TGTGCCAGCAGCTCGCGGGACAGTCAAGGCTACACCTTC.